This record concerns one T cell receptor beta chain sequence. The antigen is undetermined. Terminally differentiated effector memory CD45RA+ cells were left out of the naive CD8 fraction, which was CD45RO-negative and positively selected for CCR7. Only Caucasian adults living in Nashville, Tennessee made up the donor group. Germline V gene sequence: CDR1 SGHRS, CDR2 YFSETQ. The CDR3 spans 15 residues. V shed 7 bases, J shed 0 bases, and the junction held 10 bases outside the gene matches. This sample stems from a study of shared clonotypes between healthy human individuals. Overall study results and limits: Sequencing depth was a factor that was expected to affect clonotype sharing among donors. Large sequencing depth failed to make sorted-subset sequencing complete, rarefaction showed.

Sequencing was performed with immunoSEQ multiplex PCR; in TCRdb, only in-frame clones are kept and a portion is missing. The sample includes about 2 million clones, about 95% seen only once; the top ten take more than 0.95%. The chain employs TRBV5-1 and TRBJ2-7, with TRBD1 matching over 7 bases. The sequenced material came from naive CD8+ T cells sorted from blood. The sequence came from a man younger than 35 in good health. The CDR3 here is CASGHRGASSYEQYF. CDR3 DNA sequence: TGCGCCAGCGGACACAGGGGAGCCAGCTCCTACGAGCAGTACTTC.